Shown below are 19 T cell receptor beta chains from a single sample sequenced in a study of blood T cell repertoires in COVID-19. Produced via immunoSEQ multiplex PCR; TCRdb's table is partial and in-frame only. The sample contains fewer than 200,000 clones, about 90% of which appear only once. Sample: PBMCs or T cells enriched from blood (not recorded which). The receptors derive from a human donor with acute COVID-19. The donor label of this sample is uncertain.

This rearrangement joins TRBV19 to TRBJ2-7, with D perhaps matching TRBD2 (5 bases). Between the trimmed V and J ends, which lost 6 bases and 0 bases, there was a span of 15 bases. Germline V gives CDR1 LNHDA, CDR2 SQIVND (reference sequence). The CDR3 covers 15 residues. The CDR3 DNA reads as TGTGCCAGTAGGCGAGCCTTCGGGGACTCCTACGAGCAGTACTTC. This encodes CASRRAFGDSYEQYF. Complete variable domain (other parts from reference TRBV19 and TRBJ2-7): DGGITQSPKYLFRKEGQNVTLSCEQNLNHDAMYWYRQDPGQGLRLIYYSQIVNDFQKGDIAEGYSVSREKKESFPLTVTSAQKNPTAFYLCASRRAFGDSYEQYFGPGTRLTVT.

V gene TRBV27 combines with J gene TRBJ1-1; 9 bases line up with TRBD1. The CDR3 has 14 amino acids. Germline CDR1 is MNHEY and CDR2 is SMNVEV (reference sequence). V was clipped by 5 bases and J by 2 bases; unmatched bases: 3. The CDR3 is CASSDRGLNTEAFF. In DNA, the CDR3 is TGTGCCAGCAGTGACAGGGGGTTAAACACTGAAGCTTTCTTT.

The chain recombines TRBV11-2 with TRBJ2-7; 8 nucleotides agree with TRBD1. Germline V lookup: CDR1 SGHAT, CDR2 FQNNGV. Unmatched junction bases numbered 11, after V lost 2 bases and J lost 2 bases. This CDR3 spans 17 amino acids. The CDR3 sequence is CASSLRTGQGAPYEQYF. The CDR3 bases are TGTGCCAGCAGCTTACGAACGGGGCAGGGGGCCCCCTACGAGCAGTACTTC.

In this sample, this clone turned up once. The V gene is TRBV7-3, the J gene TRBJ2-1; 12 bases fit TRBD2. The V and J ends lost 4 bases and 15 bases, in that order; junction bases with no gene match: 13. The V gene's germline CDR1 is SGHTA and CDR2 FQGTGA. This CDR3 region has 15 residues. DNA for the CDR3: TGTGCCAGCAGCTCCCCCACTAGCGGGGGGTCCCAGTTGTTCTTC. Residues: CASSSPTSGGSQLFF.

The V gene is TRBV18, the J gene TRBJ2-7; tentative D call: TRBD1 (6 bases). The CDR3 spans 14 residues. The germline gives CDR1 KGHSH, CDR2 LQKENI. V lost 6 bases, J lost 4 bases, and 16 bases lay in between. CDR3: CASSYGTLAYEQYF. DNA for the CDR3: TGTGCCAGCTCGTACGGGACACTCGCATACGAGCAGTACTTC.

The chain has TRBV27 and TRBJ2-7; 8 nucleotides line up with TRBD1. Trimming removed 6 bases from V and 2 bases from J; junction bases left unmatched: 6. The CDR3 loop spans 14 amino acids. Germline-derived CDR1 and CDR2 are MNHEY and SMNVEV (reference sequence). CDR3 nucleotides: TGTGCCAGCAGGCGACGGACAGGGACCTACGAGCAGTACTTC. Its protein product is CASRRRTGTYEQYF.

The V gene is TRBV30, the J gene TRBJ1-5, with 11 bases fitting TRBD1. This CDR3 is 15 amino acids long. Unmatched junction bases numbered 6, after V lost 2 bases and J lost 6 bases. Germline V gene sequence: CDR1 GTSNPN, CDR2 SVGIG (reference sequence). The CDR3 coding sequence is TGTGCCTGGAGTCCTGGGGACAGGGGGAGTCAGCCCCAGCATTTT. This gives the protein CAWSPGDRGSQPQHF.

The gene calls are TRBV27 and TRBJ1-2; D not certain. The V gene lost 0 bases and the J gene lost 1 base, with 6 bases spanning the gap. Looked up from germline, CDR1 is MNHEY and CDR2 is SMNVEV (reference sequence). The length of the CDR3 is 14 residues. CDR3 loop: CASSLSSDNYGYTF. The CDR3 nucleotides read TGTGCCAGCAGTTTATCCTCAGATAACTATGGCTACACCTTC.

This clone was counted once. The chain recombines TRBV19 with TRBJ1-2; D is possibly TRBD1 (6 bases). The CDR3 length is 17 residues. V lost 3 bases to trimming and J lost 0 bases, with 17 bases between them. The germline CDR1 and CDR2 sequences are LNHDA and SQIVND (reference sequence). The chain's CDR3 is CASSMPTGPGSNYGYTF. In DNA, the CDR3 is TGTGCCAGTAGTATGCCGACAGGACCGGGGTCTAACTATGGCTACACCTTC.

This clone was found once. This sequence joins TRBV18 and TRBJ2-4, with D perhaps matching TRBD1 (5 bases). From germline, CDR1 is KGHSH and CDR2 LQKENI. V was cut by 3 bases and J by 0 bases, with 18 bases left in between. This CDR3 comprises 18 residues. CDR3 residues: CASSPLDKTALAKNIQYF. CDR3 nucleotides: TGTGCCAGCTCACCCCTAGATAAGACAGCCCTAGCCAAAAACATTCAGTACTTC.

This clone has more than one count but fewer than ten. The rearrangement links TRBV7-2 to TRBJ1-5; no clear D gene. Germline V lookup: CDR1 SGHTA, CDR2 FQGNSA. The CDR3 sequence is 15 residues long. Trimming pared 1 base from V and 0 bases from J, leaving 7 bases between. CDR3 sequence: CASSLGGDSNQPQHF. CDR3 DNA: TGTGCCAGCAGCTTAGGGGGAGATAGCAATCAGCCCCAGCATTTT.

The chain carries TRBV29-1 and TRBJ2-7, with D maybe TRBD1 (6 bases). CDR3 size: 12 residues. Germline V gives CDR1 SQVTM, CDR2 ANQGSEA. V lost 7 bases to trimming and J lost 2 bases, with 12 bases between them. The CDR3 DNA reads as TGCAGCGCTCACAGGGAGCCCTACGAGCAGTACTTC. It is translated as CSAHREPYEQYF.

This chain joins TRBV4-1 and TRBJ2-1; no clear D. V was trimmed by 1 base and J by 4 bases, leaving 14 bases between them. The CDR3 spans 16 residues. The V gene's germline CDR1 is MGHRA and CDR2 YSYEKL. CDR3 sequence reads: CASSQGRPLAYNEQFF. The CDR3, as DNA: TGCGCCAGCAGCCAAGGCAGGCCCCTCGCTTACAATGAGCAGTTCTTC.

This chain connects TRBV4-2 to TRBJ2-3; no reliable D call. The CDR3 covers 14 residues. Looked up from germline, CDR1 is LGHNA and CDR2 is YNFKEQ. V was clipped by 1 base and J by 5 bases, with 10 bases between them. CDR3 amino acids: CASSQAAGRDTQYF. CDR3 in DNA: TGTGCCAGCAGCCAAGCGGCAGGTAGAGATACGCAGTATTTT.

This clone appeared a single time. The chain combines TRBV21-1 with TRBJ1-6. TRBV21-1 is listed as a pseudogene. The CDR3 totals 18 residues. The CDR3 sequence is CASSKVRRVSSYNSPLHF. DNA of the CDR3: TGTGCCAGCAGCAAAGTTCGTCGGGTGAGCTCCTATAATTCACCCCTCCACTTT.

For the CDR3, the DNA is TGTGCCAGCAGCGTAGACGGGACAGGGGGCGTAGATACGCAGTATTTT. Its protein is CASSVDGTGGVDTQYF. The chain links TRBV9 to TRBJ2-3, with 12 bases aligning to TRBD1. The germline gives CDR1 SGDLS, CDR2 YYNGEE. The CDR3 is 16 amino acids. Trimming cost V 0 bases and J 5 bases; bases outside gene matches: 4. Full variable domain (remainder filled in from reference TRBV9 and TRBJ2-3): DSGVTQTPKHLITATGQRVTLRCSPRSGDLSVYWYQQSLDQGLQFLIQYYNGEERAKGNILERFSAQQFPDLHSELNLSSLELGDSALYFCASSVDGTGGVDTQYFGPGTRLTVL.

The rearrangement links TRBV5-1 to TRBJ2-7, with D perhaps matching TRBD2 (6 bases). This CDR3 comprises 16 residues. Germline V lookup: CDR1 SGHRS, CDR2 YFSETQ. V was cut by 7 bases and J by 4 bases, with 24 bases left in between. CDR3 sequence reads: CASVAGSGAYGYEQYF. The CDR3 nucleotides are TGCGCCAGCGTCGCGGGTAGCGGCGCCTACGGTTACGAGCAGTACTTC.

The genes are TRBV10-2 and TRBJ1-2; D is unresolved. The CDR3 consists of 12 residues. Germline assignment: CDR1 WSHSY and CDR2 SAAADI. Trimming shortened V by 2 bases and J by 9 bases, and 10 bases separated the two germline ends. The CDR3 sequence is CASSEGGRSYTF. The CDR3 nucleotides are TGCGCCAGCAGTGAGGGAGGGCGGAGCTACACCTTC.

CDR3 DNA sequence: TGTGCCAGCAGCCAAGATCGGGCAGGGAAAGGTCAGCCCCAGCATTTT. Its translation is CASSQDRAGKGQPQHF. The chain employs TRBV4-2 and TRBJ1-5, with D perhaps matching TRBD1 (5 bases). Germline V gives CDR1 LGHNA, CDR2 YNFKEQ. V gave up 0 bases and J gave up 6 bases, with 15 bases separating them. This CDR3 spans 16 amino acids.